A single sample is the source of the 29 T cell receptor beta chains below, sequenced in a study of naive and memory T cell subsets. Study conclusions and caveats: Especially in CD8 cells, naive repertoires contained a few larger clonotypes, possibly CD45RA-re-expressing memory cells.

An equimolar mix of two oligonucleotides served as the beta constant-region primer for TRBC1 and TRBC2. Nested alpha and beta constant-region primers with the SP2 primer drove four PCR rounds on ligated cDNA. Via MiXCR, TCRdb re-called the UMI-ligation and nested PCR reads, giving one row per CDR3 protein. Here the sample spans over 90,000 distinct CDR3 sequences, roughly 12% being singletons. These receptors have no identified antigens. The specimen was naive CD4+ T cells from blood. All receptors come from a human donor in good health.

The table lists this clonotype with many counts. The CDR3: CASSPQGQGTGELFF. The CDR3 bases are TGTGCCAGCAGCCCCCAGGGACAGGGGACCGGGGAGCTGTTTTTT. The genes are TRBV7-9 and TRBJ2-2; 10 positions match TRBD1. Losses at the gene ends were 5 bases for V and 5 bases for J; bases not matched to a gene: 5. Germline CDR1 and CDR2: SEHNR and FQNEAQ (reference sequence). The CDR3 covers 15 residues.

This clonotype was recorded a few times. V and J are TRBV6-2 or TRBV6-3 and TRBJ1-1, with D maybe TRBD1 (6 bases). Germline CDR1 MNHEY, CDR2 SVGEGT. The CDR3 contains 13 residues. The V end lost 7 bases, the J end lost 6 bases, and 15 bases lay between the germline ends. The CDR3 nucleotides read TGTGCCAGCACGAGGGGGGGAAGTTCTGAAGCTTTCTTT. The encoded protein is CASTRGGSSEAFF.

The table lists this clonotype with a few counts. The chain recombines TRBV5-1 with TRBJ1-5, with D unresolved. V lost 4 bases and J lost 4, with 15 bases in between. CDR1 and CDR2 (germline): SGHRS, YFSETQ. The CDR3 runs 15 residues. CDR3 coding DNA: TGCGCCAGCAGCCCGGACCGGGCAGAGAATCAGCCCCAGCATTTT. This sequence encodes CASSPDRAENQPQHF. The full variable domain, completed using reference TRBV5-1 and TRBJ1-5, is KAGVTQTPRYLIKTRGQQVTLSCSPISGHRSVSWYQQTPGQGLQFLFEYFSETQRNKGNFPGRFSGRQFSNSRSEMNVSTLELGDSALYLCASSPDRAENQPQHFGDGTRLSIL.

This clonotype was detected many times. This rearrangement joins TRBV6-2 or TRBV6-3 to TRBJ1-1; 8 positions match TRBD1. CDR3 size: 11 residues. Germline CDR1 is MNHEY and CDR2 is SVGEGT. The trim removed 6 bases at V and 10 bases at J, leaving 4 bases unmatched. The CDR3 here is CASSHGQGAFF. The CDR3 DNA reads TGTGCCAGCAGCCACGGACAGGGAGCTTTCTTT.

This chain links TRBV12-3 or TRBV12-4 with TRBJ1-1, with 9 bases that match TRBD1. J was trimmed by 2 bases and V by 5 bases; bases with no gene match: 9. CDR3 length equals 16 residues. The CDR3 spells CASSVGTGKINTEAFF. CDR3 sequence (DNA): TGTGCCAGCAGTGTAGGGACAGGGAAAATAAACACTGAAGCTTTCTTT.

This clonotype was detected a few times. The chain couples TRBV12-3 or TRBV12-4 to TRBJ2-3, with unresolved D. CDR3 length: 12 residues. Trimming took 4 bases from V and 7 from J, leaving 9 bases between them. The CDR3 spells CASSSPGYTQYF. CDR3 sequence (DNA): TGTGCCAGCAGTTCACCAGGATATACGCAGTATTTT.

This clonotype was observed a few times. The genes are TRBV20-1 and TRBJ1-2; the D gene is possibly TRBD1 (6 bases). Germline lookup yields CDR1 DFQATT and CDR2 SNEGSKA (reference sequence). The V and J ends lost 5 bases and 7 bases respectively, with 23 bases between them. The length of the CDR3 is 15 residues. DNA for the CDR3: TGCAGTGCTCGTCGACCAGTACAGGGAACCCGTGGCTACACCTTC. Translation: CSARRPVQGTRGYTF.

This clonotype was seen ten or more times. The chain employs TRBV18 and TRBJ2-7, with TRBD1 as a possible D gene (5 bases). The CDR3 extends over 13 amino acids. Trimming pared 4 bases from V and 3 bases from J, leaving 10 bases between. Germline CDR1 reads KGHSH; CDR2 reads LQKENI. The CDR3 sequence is CASSQQDGYEQYF. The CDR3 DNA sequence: TGTGCCAGCTCACAACAGGACGGCTACGAGCAGTACTTC.

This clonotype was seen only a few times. The CDR3 nucleotides read TGTGCCAGCACCCCCGGGGTCCGGGAGTGGGACACCGGGGAGCTGTTTTTT. Residues: CASTPGVREWDTGELFF. The rearrangement joins TRBV19 to TRBJ2-2, with D possibly being TRBD2 (6 bases). Germline loops: CDR1 LNHDA, CDR2 SQIVND (reference sequence). The CDR3 runs 17 residues. Deletions cut 9 bases from V and 3 bases from J, with 23 bases between.

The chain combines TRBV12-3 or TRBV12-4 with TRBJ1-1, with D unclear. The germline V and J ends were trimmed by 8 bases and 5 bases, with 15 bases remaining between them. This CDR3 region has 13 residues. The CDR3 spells CASRLGTPTEAFF. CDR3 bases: TGTGCCAGCCGATTGGGAACTCCTACTGAAGCTTTCTTT.

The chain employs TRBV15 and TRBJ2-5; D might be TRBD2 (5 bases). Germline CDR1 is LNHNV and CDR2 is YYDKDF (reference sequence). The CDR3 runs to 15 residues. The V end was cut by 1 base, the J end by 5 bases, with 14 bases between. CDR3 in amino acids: CATSRGPGMGETQYF. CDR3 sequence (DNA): TGTGCCACCAGCAGAGGGCCGGGGATGGGGGAGACCCAGTACTTC.

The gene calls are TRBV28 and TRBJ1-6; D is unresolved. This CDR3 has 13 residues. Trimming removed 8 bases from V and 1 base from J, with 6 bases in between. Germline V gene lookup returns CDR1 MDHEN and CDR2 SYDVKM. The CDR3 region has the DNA TGTGCCAGCCTCAGTTCCTATAATTCACCCCTCCACTTT. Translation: CASLSSYNSPLHF.

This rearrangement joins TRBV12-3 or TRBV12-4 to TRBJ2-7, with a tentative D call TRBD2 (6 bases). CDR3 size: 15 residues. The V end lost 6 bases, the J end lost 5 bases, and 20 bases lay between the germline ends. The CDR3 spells CASSSRDFFPNEQYF. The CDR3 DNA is TGTGCCAGCAGCTCCCGGGACTTCTTCCCCAACGAGCAGTACTTC.

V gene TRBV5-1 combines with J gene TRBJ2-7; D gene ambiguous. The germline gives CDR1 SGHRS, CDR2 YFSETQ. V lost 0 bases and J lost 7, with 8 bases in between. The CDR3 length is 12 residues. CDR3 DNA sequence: TGCGCCAGCAGCTTGGACGGGTCTGAGCAGTACTTC. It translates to CASSLDGSEQYF.

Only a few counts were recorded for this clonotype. The CDR3 bases are TGTGCCAGCAGTTACCCCGAGACCAACACTGAAGCTTTCTTT. This encodes CASSYPETNTEAFF. This chain links TRBV6-2 or TRBV6-3 with TRBJ1-1, with D hard to call. This CDR3 region has 14 residues. The V gene lost 2 bases and the J gene lost 2 bases, with 9 bases spanning the gap. Germline V lookup: CDR1 MNHEY, CDR2 SVGEGT.

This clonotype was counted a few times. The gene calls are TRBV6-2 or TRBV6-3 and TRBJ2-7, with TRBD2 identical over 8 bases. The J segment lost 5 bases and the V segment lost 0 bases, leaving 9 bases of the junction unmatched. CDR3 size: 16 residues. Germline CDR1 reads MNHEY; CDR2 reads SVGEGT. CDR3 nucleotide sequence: TGTGCCAGCAGTTACTCTGCTAGCGGGCCTAGGGACGAGCAGTACTTC. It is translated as CASSYSASGPRDEQYF.

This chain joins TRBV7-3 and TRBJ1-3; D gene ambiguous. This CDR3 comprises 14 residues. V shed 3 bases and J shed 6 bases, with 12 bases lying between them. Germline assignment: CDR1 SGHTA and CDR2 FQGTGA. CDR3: CASSLFGLANTIYF. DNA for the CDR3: TGTGCCAGCAGCTTGTTTGGGTTAGCAAACACCATATATTTT.

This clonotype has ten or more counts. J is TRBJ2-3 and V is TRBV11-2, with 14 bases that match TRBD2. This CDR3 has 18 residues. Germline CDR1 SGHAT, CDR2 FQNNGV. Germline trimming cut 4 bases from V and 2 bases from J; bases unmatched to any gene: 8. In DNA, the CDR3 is TGTGCCAGCAGCTCAAGACCGGGACTAGCGGGAGTCACAGATACGCAGTATTTT. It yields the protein CASSSRPGLAGVTDTQYF.

The CDR3 nucleotides read TGTGCCAGCAGTTTCCACAGAGGACGCGAGCAGTACTTC. Translating gives CASSFHRGREQYF. This chain links TRBV6-2 or TRBV6-3 with TRBJ2-7; D is unresolved. V was trimmed by 4 bases and J by 6 bases, leaving 13 bases between them. CDR1 MNHEY and CDR2 SVGEGT come from the germline V gene. The CDR3 sequence is 13 residues long.

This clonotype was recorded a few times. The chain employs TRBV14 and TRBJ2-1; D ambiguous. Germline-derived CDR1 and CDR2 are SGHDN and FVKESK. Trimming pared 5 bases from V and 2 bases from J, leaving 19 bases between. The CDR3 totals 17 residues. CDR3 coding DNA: TGTGCCAGCAGCTTCACCCCCAAGACCCAGCCCTACAATGAGCAGTTCTTC. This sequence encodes CASSFTPKTQPYNEQFF.

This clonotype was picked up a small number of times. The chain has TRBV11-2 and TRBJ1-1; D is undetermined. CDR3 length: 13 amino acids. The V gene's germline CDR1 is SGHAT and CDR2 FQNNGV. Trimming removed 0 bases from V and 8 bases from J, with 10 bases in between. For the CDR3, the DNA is TGTGCCAGCAGCTTAGAGGTTATCCGGGAAGCTTTCTTT. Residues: CASSLEVIREAFF.

In nucleotides, the CDR3 is TGCAGCGTTGAAGATCGGGCAGGGGCCCTAGGGACCGGGGAGCTGTTTTTT. Amino acids: CSVEDRAGALGTGELFF. The chain combines TRBV29-1 with TRBJ2-2; tentatively, D is TRBD1 (6 bases). Germline CDR1 reads SQVTM; CDR2 reads ANQGSEA. This CDR3 comprises 17 residues. Trimming took 0 bases from V and 5 from J, leaving 19 bases between them.

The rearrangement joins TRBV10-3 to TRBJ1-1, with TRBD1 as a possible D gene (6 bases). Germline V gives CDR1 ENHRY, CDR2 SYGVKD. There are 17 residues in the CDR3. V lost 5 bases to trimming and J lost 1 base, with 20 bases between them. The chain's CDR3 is CAISTALGRDKNTEAFF. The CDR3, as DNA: TGTGCCATCAGTACAGCTCTTGGCCGGGACAAGAACACTGAAGCTTTCTTT.

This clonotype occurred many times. The CDR3, as DNA: TGTGCCAGCAGCCTCAATCAAGGCGGTCGCTCCTACAATGAGCAGTTCTTC. Translation: CASSLNQGGRSYNEQFF. The V and J genes are TRBV13 and TRBJ2-1; D ambiguous. Trimming removed 5 bases from V and 0 bases from J, with 17 bases in between. Germline loops: CDR1 PRHDT, CDR2 FYEKMQ (reference sequence). This CDR3 comprises 17 residues.

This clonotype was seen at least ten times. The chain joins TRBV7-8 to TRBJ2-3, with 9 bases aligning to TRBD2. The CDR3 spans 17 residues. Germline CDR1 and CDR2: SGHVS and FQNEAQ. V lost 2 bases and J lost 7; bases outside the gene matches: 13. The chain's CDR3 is CASSLLVLREGLHTQYF. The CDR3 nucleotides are TGTGCCAGCAGCTTACTCGTCCTGCGGGAGGGACTACATACGCAGTATTTT.

The CDR3 sequence is CASSRVTGGPQETQYF. CDR3 DNA: TGTGCCAGCAGCCGGGTTACAGGGGGCCCCCAAGAGACCCAGTACTTC. The gene calls are TRBV3-1 and TRBJ2-5, with 9 nucleotides matching TRBD1. Trimming at V came to 4 bases and at J to 1 base, leaving 7 bases not matched to a gene. Germline assignment: CDR1 LGHDT and CDR2 YNNKEL (reference sequence). The CDR3 has 16 residues.

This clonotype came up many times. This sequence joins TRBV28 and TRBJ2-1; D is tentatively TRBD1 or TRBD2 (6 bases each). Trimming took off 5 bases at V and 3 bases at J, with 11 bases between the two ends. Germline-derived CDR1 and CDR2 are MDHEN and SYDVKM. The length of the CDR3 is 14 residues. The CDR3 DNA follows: TGTGCCAGCAGTCCCGGGGGCCTCTACAATGAGCAGTTCTTC. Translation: CASSPGGLYNEQFF.

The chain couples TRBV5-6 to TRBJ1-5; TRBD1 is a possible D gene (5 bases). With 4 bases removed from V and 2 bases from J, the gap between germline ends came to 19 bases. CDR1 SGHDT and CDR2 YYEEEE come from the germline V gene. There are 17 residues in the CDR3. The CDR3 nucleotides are TGTGCCAGCAGCGATGTCAGGGTTAAATATCGCAATCAGCCCCAGCATTTT. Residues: CASSDVRVKYRNQPQHF. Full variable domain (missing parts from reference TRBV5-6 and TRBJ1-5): DAGVTQSPTHLIKTRGQQVTLRCSPKSGHDTVSWYQQALGQGPQFIFQYYEEEERQRGNFPDRFSGHQFPNYSSELNVNALLLGDSALYLCASSDVRVKYRNQPQHFGDGTRLSIL.

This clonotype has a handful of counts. CDR3 loop: CASSQIGGRQGMETQYF. The DNA of the CDR3 is TGTGCCAGCAGCCAAATAGGGGGACGGCAGGGTATGGAGACCCAGTACTTC. The gene calls are TRBV14 and TRBJ2-5; D is possibly TRBD1 (6 bases). Trimming took off 2 bases at V and 5 bases at J, with 21 bases between the two ends. Germline V gene data show CDR1 as SGHDN and CDR2 as FVKESK. The CDR3 totals 17 residues.